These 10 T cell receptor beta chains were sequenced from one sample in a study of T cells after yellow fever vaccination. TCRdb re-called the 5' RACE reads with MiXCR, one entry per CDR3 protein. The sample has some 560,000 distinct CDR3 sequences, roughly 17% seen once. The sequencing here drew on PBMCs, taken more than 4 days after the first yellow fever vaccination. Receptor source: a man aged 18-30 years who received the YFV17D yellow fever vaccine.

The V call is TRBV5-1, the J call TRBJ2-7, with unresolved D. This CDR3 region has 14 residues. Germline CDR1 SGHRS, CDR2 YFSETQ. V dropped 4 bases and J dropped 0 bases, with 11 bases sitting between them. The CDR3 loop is CASSPSAYSYEQYV. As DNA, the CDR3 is TGCGCCAGCAGCCCGTCGGCCTACTCCTACGAGCAGTACGTC.

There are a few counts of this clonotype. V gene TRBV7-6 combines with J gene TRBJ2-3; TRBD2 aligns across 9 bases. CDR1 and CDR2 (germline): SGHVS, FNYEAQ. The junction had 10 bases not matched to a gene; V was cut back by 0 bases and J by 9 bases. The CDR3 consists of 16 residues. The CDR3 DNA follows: TGTGCCAGCAGCTTAGCGATGGTTTTAGCGGGGGCGACGCAGTATTTT. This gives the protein CASSLAMVLAGATQYF.

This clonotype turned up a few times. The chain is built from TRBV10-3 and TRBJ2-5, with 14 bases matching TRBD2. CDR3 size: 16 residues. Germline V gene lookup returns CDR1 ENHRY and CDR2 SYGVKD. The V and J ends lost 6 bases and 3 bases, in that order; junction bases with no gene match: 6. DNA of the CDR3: TGTGCCATCAGGAGGGGACTAGCGGGGGCCGAAGAGACCCAGTACTTC. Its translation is CAIRRGLAGAEETQYF.

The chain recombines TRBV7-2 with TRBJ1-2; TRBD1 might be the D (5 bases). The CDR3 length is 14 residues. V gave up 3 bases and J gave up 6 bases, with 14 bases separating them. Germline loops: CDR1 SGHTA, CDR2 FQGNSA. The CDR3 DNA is TGTGCCAGCAGCTTCCCCGGGGGGGGTGATGGCTACACCTTC. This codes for CASSFPGGGDGYTF. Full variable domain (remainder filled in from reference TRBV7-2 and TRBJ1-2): GAGVSQSPSNKVTEKGKDVELRCDPISGHTALYWYRQSLGQGLEFLIYFQGNSAPDKSGLPSDRFSAERTGGSVSTLTIQRTQQEDSAVYLCASSFPGGGDGYTFGSGTRLTVV.

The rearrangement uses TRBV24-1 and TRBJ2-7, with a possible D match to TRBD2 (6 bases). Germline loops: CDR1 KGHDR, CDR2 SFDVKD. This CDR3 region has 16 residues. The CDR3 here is CATIGSSGPRGYQQYV. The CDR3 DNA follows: TGTGCCACCATCGGGAGTTCCGGTCCTAGGGGCTACCAGCAGTACGTC.

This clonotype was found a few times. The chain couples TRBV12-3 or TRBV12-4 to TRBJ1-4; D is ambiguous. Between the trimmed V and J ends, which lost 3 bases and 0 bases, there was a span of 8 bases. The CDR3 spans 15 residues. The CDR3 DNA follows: TGTGCCAGCAGTTTTCGGAGCCCAACTAATGAAAAACTGTTTTTT. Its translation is CASSFRSPTNEKLFF.

The CDR3 protein is CASSLELFRNTIYF. The CDR3 bases are TGTGCCAGCAGCTTAGAACTGTTTCGGAACACCATATATTTT. The chain has TRBV7-9 and TRBJ1-3; D remains ambiguous. Germline CDR1 and CDR2: SEHNR and FQNEAQ (reference sequence). The V and J ends lost 1 base and 7 bases respectively, with 11 bases between them. This CDR3 is 14 amino acids long.

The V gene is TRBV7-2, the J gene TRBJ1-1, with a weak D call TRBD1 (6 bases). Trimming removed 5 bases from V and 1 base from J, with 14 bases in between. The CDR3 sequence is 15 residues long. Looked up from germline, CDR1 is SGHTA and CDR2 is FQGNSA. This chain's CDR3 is CASSRTRGGNTEAFF. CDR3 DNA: TGTGCCAGCAGCCGAACCAGGGGAGGGAACACTGAAGCTTTCTTT.

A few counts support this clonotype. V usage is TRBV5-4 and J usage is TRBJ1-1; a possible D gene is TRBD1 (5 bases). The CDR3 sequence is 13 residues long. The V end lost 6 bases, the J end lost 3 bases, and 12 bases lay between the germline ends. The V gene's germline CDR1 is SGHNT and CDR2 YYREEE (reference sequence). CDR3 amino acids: CASTRGVDTEAFF. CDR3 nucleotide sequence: TGTGCCAGCACTCGGGGGGTTGACACTGAAGCTTTCTTT.

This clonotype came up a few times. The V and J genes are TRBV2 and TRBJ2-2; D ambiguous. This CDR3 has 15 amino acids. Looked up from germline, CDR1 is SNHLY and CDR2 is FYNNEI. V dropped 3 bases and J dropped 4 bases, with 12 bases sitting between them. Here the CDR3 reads CASSDFWQPTGELFF. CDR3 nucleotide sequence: TGTGCCAGCAGTGATTTTTGGCAGCCCACCGGGGAGCTGTTTTTT. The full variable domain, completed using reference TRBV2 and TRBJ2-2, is EPEVTQTPSHQVTQMGQEVILRCVPISNHLYFYWYRQILGQKVEFLVSFYNNEISEKSEIFDDQFSVERPDGSNFTLKIRSTKLEDSAMYFCASSDFWQPTGELFFGEGSRLTVL.